This note documents a single T cell receptor beta chain sequence. Its binding antigen is unknown. Base-call qualities are not available, and no considerably larger clone is one nucleotide away. The data belong to a study of blood T cell repertoires in COVID-19 (dated by TCRdb to the early 2020s). Concerning the study at large: The collaborator samples originated in the United States, Italy and Spain and spanned the acute and convalescent phases of COVID-19. The prospective study material was composed of cDNA or gDNA derived from T cells, B-cell-depleted T cells, or PBMCs. Subjects who had been exposed to COVID-19, were actively infected with it, or had recovered from it provided the deeply sampled blood TCRbeta repertoires that made up the dataset. A freely available public database, intended as a resource for researchers studying the immune response to SARS-CoV-2, is where the repertoires were released. The samples were drawn from two sources: the first 160 participants of the ongoing ImmuneRACE study, and some 1,300 subjects contributed by 6 global collaborators. Nearly every sample came with metadata listing a de-identified subject ID, COVID-19 status, age in years and sex. Where HLA class I and class II types were available, the types were taken from metadata supplied by the sample provider, not from assay-based typing.

From V the trimming removes 4 bases and from J it removes 8 bases, while the gene matches leave 6 bases of the junction unaccounted for. As encoded in the germline V gene (reference sequence), CDR1 is SEHNR while CDR2 is FQNEAQ. The CDR3 has 14 amino acids, counting the end cysteine and phenylalanine. Solely the CDR3 DNA is kept, with 42 bases framed from the first base. Paper-wide results and their limitations: Clinical and demographic metadata were provided uncurated, with the amount varying by source and participant.

Whole blood was collected in K2EDTA tubes by collaborating institutions according to the institutions' own protocols. For TCRbeta analysis, collaborators shipped samples as frozen whole blood, isolated PBMCs, or DNA extracted from either of those sample types. TCRbeta CDR3 regions were amplified from genomic DNA using the immunoSEQ Assay, a bias-controlled multiplex PCR. The authors processed their data as follows. The number of nucleated cells in each sample was estimated by amplification of reference gene primers within the assay. To quantify the absolute abundance of each unique TCRbeta CDR3 rearrangement, sequence reads were collapsed and filtered. Productive Simpson clonality was computed per sample as the square root of Simpson's diversity index over productive rearrangements. The table was pulled from immuneACCESS by TCRdb, which kept in-frame rearrangements only. Such tables lose some clones; where checked, under half of the loss comes from unresolved V genes, and the rest has no known cause. That table is the source of V, J and clone size, and D and trimming were worked out from the DNA. For this sample there are around 65,000 clones; around 80% appear just once. The ten largest clonotypes hold roughly 8.3% of the sample.

Sequencing was performed on peripheral blood. The sequence was collected from a human donor in a cohort sampled during active COVID-19. The receptor chain draws on TRBV7-9 and TRBJ2-1; the junction holds 9 bases that match TRBD2. The CDR3 reads as follows: CASSSTSGKHEQFF. The DNA sequence reads TGTGCCAGCAGCTCGACTAGCGGAAAGCATGAGCAGTTCTTC.